The 7 T cell receptor beta chains below were found in one sample sequenced in a study of neoadjuvant nivolumab and ipilimumab in lung cancer. Clones were read by immunoSEQ multiplex PCR, and TCRdb kept only the in-frame ones, dropping some. The sample lists 25,000 to 35,000 clones, 92% occurring once. Sample: peripheral blood, taken after neoadjuvant nivolumab, alone or with ipilimumab, at or shortly before surgery. These receptors came from an adult with non-small cell lung cancer.

CDR3 bases: TGTGCCAGCAGCCCCCTCCAGGGCAGAGAAGCTTTCTTT. This encodes CASSPLQGREAFF. The V and J genes are TRBV5-6 and TRBJ1-1, with a tentative D call TRBD1 (5 bases). The CDR3 sequence is 13 residues long. Germline CDR1 reads SGHDT; CDR2 reads YYEEEE. With 4 bases removed from V and 8 bases from J, the gap between germline ends came to 15 bases. Together with reference TRBV5-6 and TRBJ1-1, the CDR3 gives the full variable domain: DAGVTQSPTHLIKTRGQQVTLRCSPKSGHDTVSWYQQALGQGPQFIFQYYEEEERQRGNFPDRFSGHQFPNYSSELNVNALLLGDSALYLCASSPLQGREAFFGQGTRLTVV.

The rearrangement joins TRBV29-1 to TRBJ2-3; 7 bases fit TRBD2. Germline trimming cut 4 bases from V and 2 bases from J; bases unmatched to any gene: 6. Germline values: CDR1 SQVTM, CDR2 ANQGSEA. This CDR3 has 14 residues. The CDR3 region has the DNA TGCAGCGTTGTCAGGCGGGAGTTCACAGATACGCAGTATTTT. The encoded protein is CSVVRREFTDTQYF.

This rearrangement joins TRBV15 to TRBJ1-1, with a weak D call TRBD1 (5 bases). CDR3 size: 13 residues. Germline V CDR1 and CDR2: LNHNV, YYDKDF (reference sequence). Trimming removed 0 bases from V and 9 bases from J, with 11 bases in between. The CDR3 DNA reads as TGTGCCACCAGCAGAGATCTGACAGACCAAGCTTTCTTT. Its translation is CATSRDLTDQAFF.

The chain recombines TRBV7-3 with TRBJ1-2; D gene unclear. Per the germline V gene, CDR1 is SGHTA and CDR2 is FQGTGA. Trimming took off 5 bases at V and 4 bases at J, with 20 bases between the two ends. The CDR3 runs 16 residues. The chain's CDR3 is CASSPNPRTVGYGYTF. CDR3 bases: TGTGCCAGCAGCCCAAACCCCCGGACTGTTGGCTATGGCTACACCTTC.

The V call is TRBV29-1, the J call TRBJ2-1; TRBD2 matches 10 bases. The CDR3 consists of 13 residues. Germline-derived CDR1 and CDR2 are SQVTM and ANQGSEA. The V gene end was trimmed by 6 bases and the J gene end by 8 bases; junction bases not matched to a gene: 7. The DNA for the CDR3 is TGCAGCGTGGTACTAGCGGGATTGGATGAGCAGTTCTTC. It yields the protein CSVVLAGLDEQFF.

The chain couples TRBV4-1 to TRBJ1-1; D is ambiguous. Between the trimmed V and J ends, which lost 5 bases and 2 bases, there was a span of 12 bases. CDR3 size: 14 residues. Germline V lookup: CDR1 MGHRA, CDR2 YSYEKL. CDR3: CASSSSVGNTEAFF. The CDR3 coding sequence is TGCGCCAGCAGCTCATCAGTGGGAAACACTGAAGCTTTCTTT.

This chain joins TRBV5-8 and TRBJ2-7; possible D gene TRBD2, 6 bases. The germline V gene encodes CDR1 SGHTS and CDR2 YDEGEE. The CDR3 loop spans 14 amino acids. Trimming took 3 bases from V and 5 from J, leaving 15 bases between them. CDR3 residues: CASSSSGGFHEQYF. The CDR3 DNA is TGTGCCAGCAGCTCCTCCGGGGGTTTTCACGAGCAGTACTTC.